This record looks at one T cell receptor beta chain sequence and its context. Its cognate antigen is unknown. Vbeta (60) and Jbeta (13) primers were used in the PCR. Profiled with immunoSEQ multiplex PCR; TCRdb holds only in-frame clones, not every one. Found here are hundreds of thousands of clones, approximately 80% of them singletons; the top ten hold approximately 0.62%. This CDR3 region has 15 residues. From germline, CDR1 is SGHTA and CDR2 FQGNSA. The V and J ends lost 5 bases and 3 bases respectively, with 13 bases between them. The data were obtained in a study of cytomegalovirus exposure and HLA in healthy donors. Study at large: Some 91 million unique TCRs from HLA-typed donors were held in an early release of data. Caucasian-associated ancestry cluster membership applied to about four fifths of about 370 genotyped donors. Findings and caveats of the study: In an earlier analysis, about 87% or about 30%: the productive usage of most TCR beta V segments.

Though nominally healthy at sampling, donors likely had unrecorded immune exposures. The receptor comes from a middle-aged woman in good health and CMV-seronegative. The chain employs TRBV7-2 and TRBJ1-4; a weak D match, TRBD1 (6 bases). What was sequenced was PBMCs. In DNA, the CDR3 is TGTGCCAGCAGCGCACAGGGAAGGGCTAATGAAAAACTGTTTTTT. Its protein is CASSAQGRANEKLFF. The full variable domain, its missing parts supplied by reference TRBV7-2 and TRBJ1-4, is GAGVSQSPSNKVTEKGKDVELRCDPISGHTALYWYRQSLGQGLEFLIYFQGNSAPDKSGLPSDRFSAERTGGSVSTLTIQRTQQEDSAVYLCASSAQGRANEKLFFGSGTQLSVL.